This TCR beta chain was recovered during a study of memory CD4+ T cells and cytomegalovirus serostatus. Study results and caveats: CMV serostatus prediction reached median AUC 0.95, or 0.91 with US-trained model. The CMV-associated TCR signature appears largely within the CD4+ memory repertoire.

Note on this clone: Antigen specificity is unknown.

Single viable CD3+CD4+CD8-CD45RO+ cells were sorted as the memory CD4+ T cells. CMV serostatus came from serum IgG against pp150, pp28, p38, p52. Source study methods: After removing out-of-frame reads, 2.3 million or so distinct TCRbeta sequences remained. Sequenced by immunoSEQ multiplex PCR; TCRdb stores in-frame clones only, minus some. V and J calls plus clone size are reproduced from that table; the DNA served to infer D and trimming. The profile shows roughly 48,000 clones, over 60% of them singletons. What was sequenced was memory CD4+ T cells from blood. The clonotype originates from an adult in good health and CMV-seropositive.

The DNA for the CDR3 is TGTGCCACCAGCAGATCCTCGGGACACGGCTATGGCTACACCTTC. Protein: CATSRSSGHGYGYTF. This chain uses TRBV15 with TRBJ1-2; the D gene is possibly TRBD1 (6 bases). This CDR3 spans 15 amino acids. CDR1 is LNHNV, CDR2 YYDKDF, per germline (reference sequence). V lost 2 bases and J lost 4, with 14 bases in between. The full variable domain, rest sourced from reference TRBV15 and TRBJ1-2, is DAMVIQNPRYQVTQFGKPVTLSCSQTLNHNVMYWYQQKSSQAPKLLFHYYDKDFNNEADTPDNFQSRRPNTSFCFLDIRSPGLGDTAMYLCATSRSSGHGYGYTFGSGTRLTVV.